The 6 T cell receptor beta chains listed next were all sequenced from one sample in a study of a mutant IDH1 vaccine in newly diagnosed glioma. Measured with immunoSEQ multiplex PCR; TCRdb has only the in-frame clones, and not every one. The sample lists around 29,000 clones, around 90% seen once, with around 3% in the top ten. Antigens of these TCRs are unknown. Time point specified: week 5, during vaccination. Doses consisted of 300 ug of mutant IDH1 20-mer peptide each, paired with topical imiquimod. The starting material was peripheral blood mononuclear cells (PBMCs), obtained from a glioma patient whose treatment included an IDH1 peptide vaccine. The source is a woman aged 40 to 49 with glioma. Some clones in this sample may be carry-over from other donors' samples.

V usage is TRBV9 and J usage is TRBJ2-5, with 11 bases lining up with TRBD2. CDR1 SGDLS and CDR2 YYNGEE come from the germline V gene. The CDR3 contains 15 residues. The V gene end was trimmed by 6 bases and the J gene end by 0 bases; junction bases not matched to a gene: 4. For the CDR3, the DNA is TGTGCCAGCACCGAGGGACTAGCGGACCAAGAGACCCAGTACTTC. It translates to CASTEGLADQETQYF.

The gene calls are TRBV10-3 and TRBJ2-5; D may be TRBD1 (5 bases). V gave up 3 bases and J gave up 0 bases, with 8 bases separating them. The CDR3 length is 14 residues. Germline V gives CDR1 ENHRY, CDR2 SYGVKD. DNA for the CDR3: TGTGCCATCAGTGACTCGACAGACCAAGAGACCCAGTACTTC. Translation: CAISDSTDQETQYF.

As DNA, the CDR3 is TGTGCCAGCAGTGAATATTTGCGGGGGGCTGAAGCTTTCTTT. Translated: CASSEYLRGAEAFF. The chain carries TRBV25-1 and TRBJ1-1; possibly TRBD1 for D (5 bases). This CDR3 has 14 amino acids. Germline lookup yields CDR1 MGHDK and CDR2 SYGVNS. Trimming removed 0 bases at V and 6 bases at J, with 11 bases between.

The chain joins TRBV4-2 to TRBJ2-3, with a tentative D call TRBD1 (6 bases). Trimming removed 3 bases at V and 0 bases at J, with 13 bases between. The germline gives CDR1 LGHNA, CDR2 YNFKEQ. The CDR3 contains 16 residues. This CDR3 is CASSQHQDRSTDTQYF. The CDR3 nucleotides read TGTGCCAGCAGCCAGCATCAGGACAGAAGCACAGATACGCAGTATTTT.

The CDR3 sequence is CASSTPDQVNTEAFF. In DNA, the CDR3 is TGTGCCAGTAGTACACCGGACCAGGTGAACACTGAAGCTTTCTTT. The rearrangement joins TRBV19 to TRBJ1-1, with D uncertain. CDR3 length: 15 residues. Trimming shortened V by 4 bases and J by 0 bases, and 12 bases separated the two germline ends. Germline loops: CDR1 LNHDA, CDR2 SQIVND (reference sequence).

This chain uses TRBV7-2 with TRBJ2-7; a possible D gene is TRBD2 (7 bases). This CDR3 is built from 19 residues. CDR1 is SGHTA and CDR2 is FQGNSA in the germline V gene. V dropped 1 base and J dropped 0 bases, with 22 bases sitting between them. The CDR3 coding sequence is TGTGCCAGCAGCTTAGGGCCCTGGGGGGGCGGTCAGAGCTCCTACGAGCAGTACTTC. Its protein is CASSLGPWGGGQSSYEQYF.